This T cell receptor (beta chain) was recorded in a study of human T cells and chemical hapten exposure. In TCRdb, the RACE reads were re-called with MiXCR into one record per CDR3 protein. The data show approximately 80,000 distinct CDR3 sequences, less than 15% seen once. Trimming stripped 5 bases from V and 8 bases from J, with 25 bases between. Germline assignment: CDR1 MNHEY and CDR2 SVGEGT. The CDR3 spans 17 residues. This clonotype was picked up a small number of times. Described time point: pre-sensitization, week 0. As to treatment: therapeutic diphenylcyclopropenone sensitization with weekly scalp DPC.

The genes are TRBV6-2 or TRBV6-3 and TRBJ2-4; D is possibly TRBD1 (6 bases). This sample comprised whole blood, obtained in connection with sensitization to the hapten diphenylcyclopropenone (DPC). This sequence was found in a woman in her fifties or sixties with alopecia areata. Some clones in this sample may be carry-over from other donors' samples. The CDR3 loop reads CASSTGWTARNRDIQYF. The CDR3 nucleotides are TGTGCCAGCAGTACCGGTTGGACAGCTCGAAACAGGGACATTCAGTACTTC.